A selection of T cell receptor beta chains follows, all from one sample in a study of blood T cell repertoires in COVID-19. Only in-frame clones appear in the TCRdb table, and some are missing; sequencing was by immunoSEQ multiplex PCR. The sample holds about 260,000 clones, around 89% seen once. The specimen sequenced was peripheral blood. Receptors were obtained from a man aged 55 to 70 who had recovered from COVID-19. The CDR3 runs from the conserved cysteine through the conserved F or W. Each record gives: V gene, CDR3 length, clone size, D gene, J gene, CDR3 DNA, CDR3 protein. A D gene is named only where the DNA matches it firmly. Clone size is stated in some rows and not others, as once, few, many or a class when expanded.

TRBV3-1/TRBV3-2	16	.	TRBD2	TRBJ2-7	TGTGCCAGCAGCCAAGAACCGAGCGGGGGAGCCTACGAGCAGTACTTC	CASSQEPSGGAYEQYF
TRBV7-8	16	.	.	TRBJ1-6	TGTGCCAGCAGCTTAGCTCAGGGGTTCTATAATTCACCCCTCCACTTT	CASSLAQGFYNSPLHF
TRBV6-5	15	.	.	TRBJ2-4	TGTGCCAGCAACGTCCAGCGACTAGCCAAAAACATTCAGTACTTC	CASNVQRLAKNIQYF
TRBV7-9	14	once	.	TRBJ2-3	TGTGCCAGCAGCTCCGGGTTTAGCACAGATACGCAGTATTTT	CASSSGFSTDTQYF
TRBV14	15	.	.	TRBJ2-2	TGTGCCAGCAGCCAACGTAGAGGTAACACCGGGGAGCTGTTTTTT	CASSQRRGNTGELFF
TRBV10-3	12	.	.	TRBJ1-2	TGTGCCATCAGTGGGGGGGTCTATGGCTACACCTTC	CAISGGVYGYTF
TRBV7-6	14	.	TRBD1	TRBJ2-1	TGTGCCAGCAGCACAGGACAGGTTTTCAATGAGCAGTTCTTC	CASSTGQVFNEQFF
TRBV7-9	16	.	TRBD2	TRBJ2-7	TGTGCCAGCAGCTTAGCTCACGGGACTAGCGGTTACGAGCAGTACTTC	CASSLAHGTSGYEQYF
TRBV2	14	few	.	TRBJ1-1	TGTGCCAGCACACGGAGAGATCCGAACACTGAAGCTTTCTTT	CASTRRDPNTEAFF
TRBV6-5	15	.	TRBD1	TRBJ1-2	TGTGCCAGCAGTTACTCGACAGGGGTAGACTATGGCTACACCTTC	CASSYSTGVDYGYTF
TRBV9	15	.	TRBD1	TRBJ2-5	TGTGCCAGCAGCGACCGGACAGGGGGCCAAGAGACCCAGTACTTC	CASSDRTGGQETQYF
TRBV5-6	15	.	TRBD1	TRBJ1-4	TGTGCCAGCAGCTTGTCCCGACAGGGTTTGGGGAAACTGTTTTTT	CASSLSRQGLGKLFF
TRBV6-5	13	.	.	TRBJ1-2	TGTGCCAGCTGCACTCTTTTTGTCTATGGCTACACCTTC	CASCTLFVYGYTF
TRBV19	16	.	.	TRBJ1-4	TGTGCCAGTAGTGGAACAGGGCATACCCGTAATGAAAAACTGTTTTTT	CASSGTGHTRNEKLFF
TRBV7-8	17	.	.	TRBJ2-2	TGTGCCAGCAGCTTAACCGTAACACAAGCGGGCACCGGGGAGCTGTTTTTT	CASSLTVTQAGTGELFF
TRBV5-1	18	.	.	TRBJ1-5	TGCGCCAGCAGCTTGTCTGGGGGGGGAGGTATGAGCAATCAGCCCCAGCATTTT	CASSLSGGGGMSNQPQHF
TRBV6-1	15	.	.	TRBJ2-2	TGTGCCAGCAGTGAAGTCGGGATGAACACCGGGGAGCTGTTTTTT	CASSEVGMNTGELFF
TRBV3-1/TRBV3-2	15	once	.	TRBJ2-7	TGTGCCAGCAGCCAAGATACTACCTATCAATACGAGCAGTACTTC	CASSQDTTYQYEQYF
TRBV5-5	14	once	.	TRBJ2-7	TGTGCCAGCAGCTTGGAATGGTCAGCCTACGAGCAGTACTTC	CASSLEWSAYEQYF
TRBV7-3	15	once	TRBD1	TRBJ2-2	TGTGCCAGCAGCTTGGGGACAGGGAACACCGGGGAGCTGTTTTTT	CASSLGTGNTGELFF
TRBV28	16	.	.	TRBJ1-5	TGTGCCAGCAGTCCAAGGGGGTTGGGGAGCAATCAGCCCCAGCATTTT	CASSPRGLGSNQPQHF
TRBV7-8	15	.	TRBD1	TRBJ1-2	TGTGCCAGCAGCTACCGGAGGACAGGGGACTATGGCTACACCTTC	CASSYRRTGDYGYTF
TRBV18	16	.	TRBD1	TRBJ1-1	TGTGCCAGCTCACCTTACGTCCGACAGGGGAAGACTGAAGCTTTCTTT	CASSPYVRQGKTEAFF
TRBV7-2	12	.	.	TRBJ1-5	TGTGCCAGCAGCGCGGGTTATCAGCCCCAGCATTTT	CASSAGYQPQHF
TRBV5-1	17	once	TRBD1	TRBJ1-2	TGCGCCAGCAGCGACCCAGACAGGGGGCGGTCTCTTCCTGGCTACACCTTC	CASSDPDRGRSLPGYTF
TRBV9	18	.	TRBD1	TRBJ2-1	TGTGCCAGCAGCGTAGGGGACAGGGGAGGATCTAACAAACGTGAGCAGTTCTTC	CASSVGDRGGSNKREQFF
TRBV2	12	.	TRBD1	TRBJ1-2	TGTGCCAGCAATAAAGACAGGGGTAGCTACACCTTC	CASNKDRGSYTF
TRBV5-4	17	.	TRBD1	TRBJ1-6	TGTGCCAGCAGCTTGAATCAGCAGGGGGCGCTTAATTCACCCCTCCACTTT	CASSLNQQGALNSPLHF
TRBV18	13	.	.	TRBJ1-5	TGTGCCAGCTCACCGGCCGACAGAGAACCCCAGCATTTT	CASSPADREPQHF
TRBV24-1	11	.	.	TRBJ2-5	TGTGCCACCAGTATCAGGGAGACCCAGTACTTC	CATSIRETQYF
TRBV21-1	19	.	.	TRBJ1-1	TGTGCCATCCACAATAAGTCTTGGGGGCGCAAGAAGCGAAGGACTGAAGCTTTCTTT	CAIHNKSWGRKKRRTEAFF
TRBV19	19	.	TRBD2	TRBJ2-2	TGTGCCAGTAGTGCAAGACTAGCGGGGGGGCTTTGGGGCACCGGGGAGCTGTTTTTT	CASSARLAGGLWGTGELFF
TRBV5-6	14	.	.	TRBJ1-2	TGTGCCAGCAGCTTGGGGGGAGCTAACTATGGCTACACCTTC	CASSLGGANYGYTF
TRBV25-1	12	.	.	TRBJ1-3	TGTGCTGCAGGGTCGGATCAACCAGACCCTATTTTT	CAAGSDQPDPIF
TRBV6-6	16	.	TRBD2	TRBJ2-3	TGTGCCAGCGTAGACCGACTAGCGGGGGGCACAGATACGCAGTATTTT	CASVDRLAGGTDTQYF
TRBV18	15	.	TRBD1	TRBJ2-7	TGTGCCAGCTCACCAGACCGGGACAGCTCCTACGAGCAGTACTTC	CASSPDRDSSYEQYF
TRBV9	17	.	.	TRBJ1-2	TGTGCCAGCAGCGGAGACAGATCCGGGAGCCCTAACTATGGCTACACCTTC	CASSGDRSGSPNYGYTF
TRBV5-1	15	.	.	TRBJ2-1	TGCGCCAGCAGCCTAGGTAAAGGCTCCTACAATGAGCAGTTCTTC	CASSLGKGSYNEQFF
TRBV5-1	14	few	.	TRBJ2-2	TGCGCCAGCAGCTGGGAACCAGGGGTCGGGGAGCTGTTTTTT	CASSWEPGVGELFF
TRBV7-6	19	.	.	TRBJ2-3	TGTGCCAGCAGCTTCCGGGCCACCGGGGCGGGGGCGAGCATGGATACGCAGTATTTT	CASSFRATGAGASMDTQYF
TRBV4-2	16	.	.	TRBJ1-2	TGTGCCAGCAGCCAAGCCGTAAGCGGAGCTCCCTATGGCTACACCTTC	CASSQAVSGAPYGYTF
TRBV6-5	15	.	.	TRBJ1-5	TGTGCCAGCGGGGCAGGGATTGGAGGCAATCAGCCCCAGCATTTT	CASGAGIGGNQPQHF
TRBV7-2	15	few	.	TRBJ1-5	TGTGCCAGCAGCTTAGATCTTCGCGTCAATCAGCCCCAGCATTTT	CASSLDLRVNQPQHF
TRBV5-4	15	.	TRBD1	TRBJ2-7	TGTGCCAGCAGCCCCCCTCCGGGACAGGGTTACGAGCAGTACTTC	CASSPPPGQGYEQYF
TRBV3-1/TRBV3-2	17	.	.	TRBJ2-1	TGTGCCAGCAGCCTGTCCGGGACTCTTATCTCCTACAATGAGCAGTTCTTC	CASSLSGTLISYNEQFF
TRBV7-3	16	.	TRBD2	TRBJ2-3	TGTGCCAGCAGCTTCGGGACTAGCGGGGGTAAAGATACGCAGTATTTT	CASSFGTSGGKDTQYF
TRBV19	14	.	.	TRBJ1-2	TGTGCCAGTAATCCGGGAGATTCTAACTATGGCTACACCTTC	CASNPGDSNYGYTF
TRBV11-1	14	.	.	TRBJ2-7	TGTGCCAGCAGCCCGCAGGGGAAGGCCTACGAGCAGTACTTC	CASSPQGKAYEQYF
TRBV27	16	.	TRBD1	TRBJ1-1	TGTGCCAGCAGACTTCTGACAGGGGGCCGGAACACTGAAGCTTTCTTT	CASRLLTGGRNTEAFF
TRBV5-1	15	once	.	TRBJ2-2	TGCGCCAGCAGCTTTCTGAACGAACAAACCGGGGAGCTGTTTTTT	CASSFLNEQTGELFF
TRBV29-1	11	.	TRBD1	TRBJ1-1	TGCAGCGAGAACAGGGGGCCCGTTTCTTTCTTT	CSENRGPVSFF
TRBV5-3	15	.	TRBD1	TRBJ1-3	TGTGCCAGAAGCCAGGACAGGGGGCCTGGAAACACCATATATTTT	CARSQDRGPGNTIYF
TRBV18	13	.	.	TRBJ2-3	TGTGCCAGCTCACCGAGTGGTACAGATACGCAGTATTTT	CASSPSGTDTQYF